This T cell receptor beta chain was profiled in a study of cytomegalovirus exposure and HLA in healthy donors (TCRdb year 2017). Background for the entire study: An earlier analysis of more than 550 of the donors reported approximately 300 Gb of sequence data and around 120 million unique TCR beta sequences obtained from approximately 180 million T cells. An early release that covered about 600 HLA-typed donors contained approximately 300 gigabases of sequencing data and approximately 85 million unique TCR sequences. Of the roughly 400 genotyped donors, approximately 82% fell in the genetic ancestry cluster associated with self-reported Caucasian donors. The study aimed to test whether cataloging public T cell receptors could reveal signatures of past pathogen exposure. The study profiled the T cell repertoires of 500 to 800 subjects by immunosequencing and related them to cytomegalovirus serostatus. Along with the roughly 670-subject first cohort, a separate validation cohort of over 90 different subjects was used. To predict cytomegalovirus infection status, the study combined high-throughput TCR immunosequencing, statistical association of individual TCRs with disease status, and machine learning. In a later analysis, previously published TCR beta repertoires from 500 to 750 donors were re-analyzed and high-resolution HLA genotyping was added so that TCR occurrence patterns could be studied. Rather than using new phenotypic data, the later analysis identified candidate immune exposures from TCR beta sequences and from how often those sequences occurred across donors. To decide whether each TCR beta V gene segment behaved as functional or pseudogenic, an earlier analysis of some 600 of the donors relied on high-throughput TCR beta sequencing. Alongside the repertoire data, information on donor age, sex, ethnicity and CMV serostatus was compiled. A later genetic analysis took genome-wide SNP genotypes for about 55% of the 666 donors and used that subset as a discovery cohort. Every repertoire in the discovery cohort had been generated on one and the same sequencing platform. Both class I and class II loci were covered by HLA typing, at four-digit resolution. The number of donors typed differed by locus, with roughly 620-640 for A, B, C, DRB1 and DQB1, over 500 for DQA1, 606 for DPA1, and some 440 for DPB1. A handful of DR-DQ haplotypes were handled as single units for association and clustering because linkage in the cohort was strong. Among under 450 genotyped donors of the cohort, an average of approximately 240,000 unique TCR beta nucleotide sequences were sequenced per donor, approximately 20% of them non-productive. General conclusions and limits of the study: According to the authors, the approach could potentially be generalized to other disease states and immunological phenotypes. According to a later analysis, TCR association rates differed among HLA loci, with DRB1 alleles showing the most associated TCRs and HLA-C alleles showing the fewest. In a later analysis, HLA-associated TCR beta chains were found to be more clonally expanded and to have lower generation probabilities than equally common non-associated chains. The classifier was reported to diagnose cytomegalovirus status with high specificity and sensitivity in both the original and validation cohorts. A total of 164 TCR beta chains were listed by the study as associated with cytomegalovirus. A later genetic analysis reported fewer N-insertions in productive TCRs among donors in an Asian-associated ancestry cluster than the roughly 700-donor mean. Specific HLA alleles were associated with some 15,000 TCR beta sequences at a false discovery rate of 0.05 in a later analysis. Roughly uniform sequencing depth across donors was assumed in presence/absence analyses, although this assumption may not hold. A group of highly shared sequence variants was considered likely to be a technical artifact of the sequencing pipeline. HLA typing was unavailable for some donors at each locus, so association tests used only the typed subset. While some public TCRs were present in many individuals, most TCR sequences turned up only very rarely across donors. The cohort was sequenced for TCR beta chains only, and without alpha or paired-chain data the features that could be detected were limited. A further reported finding was that TCR beta sequences accurately predicted the HLA-A and HLA-B alleles for most subjects in the first cohort. The 87-base-pair reads could not distinguish some IMGT-functional V segments, including TRBV6-2 and TRBV6-3, so those segments were excluded. In an earlier analysis of some 500 of the donors, most TCR beta V segments were observed in productive rearrangements about 87% or about 30% of the time, broadly matching IMGT annotations. A later genetic analysis associated a missense DCLRE1C variant with V-gene and J-gene trimming of TCR beta chains, and an independent cohort replicated the association. Linkage disequilibrium might explain the correlated functional status among segregating V segments, but an unknown experimental factor could not be excluded. When HLA alleles, especially DR and DQ, strongly co-occurred, attributing TCR associations to individual alleles was difficult. Because counts were too low, 15 or so rarely observed V segments, including chromosome 9 orphons, were excluded from the earlier analysis of 500 to 700 of the donors. A later analysis reported that several top co-occurrence clusters appeared linked to parvovirus B19, influenza, CMV and Epstein-Barr virus. Most CMV-associated TCR beta chains appeared to be HLA-restricted in a later analysis, and the HLA associations seemed to be driven largely by CMV exposure. The only immune exposure information available for the cohort was CMV serostatus. A few of the identified cytomegalovirus-associated TCR beta chains were confirmed in vitro to be specific for cytomegalovirus antigens.

Libraries were constructed by the immunoSEQ multiplex PCR assay. For the multiplex PCR, a mixture combining 60 forward primers for TCR Vbeta segments and 13 reverse primers for TCR Jbeta segments was used. Amplification of the CDR3 region of rearranged TCR beta genes was performed with a multiplex PCR assay on genomic DNA. The amplified TCR beta libraries were sequenced on the Illumina HiSeq System as 87-base-pair reads. The study's processing was this. A later analysis counted about 80 million unique TCR beta chains across the 640 or so repertoires, and some 11 million of these chains were shared by at least two donors. A nearest-neighbor algorithm error-corrected the raw reads and collapsed the reads into unique sequences, merging closely related sequences to remove PCR and sequencing errors. Alignment of CDR3 sequences to IMGT reference sequences was used to assign V, D and J gene segments. Each retained sequence needed at least a six-nucleotide match to both a V gene segment and a J gene segment. A rearrangement counted as productive if the CDR3 had no stop codons and remained in frame with V and J, and every other rearrangement counted as non-productive. CDR3 was defined by IMGT convention, running from the second conserved V-encoded cysteine to the conserved J-encoded phenylalanine. The earlier analysis of 500 to 750 of the donors excluded any sequence lacking an unambiguous match to a single V gene segment. In an earlier analysis of some 590 of the donors, a V segment was called functional when productive rearrangements were above 56.7%, and segregating when the standard deviation between donors exceeded 5%. A statistical classification framework was built to diagnose cytomegalovirus status from the catalog of TCR beta chain sequences. A later analysis assigned V and J genes by comparing TCR nucleotide sequences with IMGT/GENE-DB human TR gene sequences. A later analysis assigned CDR3 sequences and most-parsimonious VDJ recombination scenarios with the TCRdist pipeline. In a later analysis, every TCR beta chain was defined by the combination of its CDR3 amino acid sequence and its V-gene family, and reads without a unique V-gene family were dropped. As a way to deal with suspected cross-contamination and a sequencing artifact, a later analysis dropped 500 to 700 nucleotide sequences that were highly shared and had low generation probability. In a later analysis, a clonal expansion index for each public chain was calculated from normalized within-repertoire ranks of inferred template counts. Generation probabilities in a later analysis came from a VDJ recombination model fitted to out-of-frame rearrangements, and those results were checked against IGoR. A later analysis scored TCR-TCR, TCR-HLA and TCR-CMV co-occurrence with hypergeometric tests, applying a repertoire-size bias correction to TCR pairs. A later analysis estimated false discovery rates by permuting HLA or CMV assignments 20 times. A later analysis grouped co-occurring TCRs with DBSCAN, adding TCRdist sequence similarity when clustering within HLA-allele-positive subsets. Repertoires with fewer than 30,000 or more than 120,000 public chains were left out of co-occurrence clustering, as were about 5 repertoires with anomalous nucleotide sharing. TCRdb limited this immuneACCESS table to in-frame rearrangements with V and J called. A share of clones is missing; checked studies link under half to unresolved V genes, and the rest is unexplained. V and J calls and clone size are those listed in that table; D and trimming were worked out from the DNA. This sample gives fewer than 200,000 clones in total; about three quarters of them show up just once. Approximately 6.3% of the sample belongs to the ten largest clones.

The CDR3 runs 14 residues from the cysteine to the phenylalanine. Left in the record is the CDR3 DNA by itself, 42 bases read in frame from the first base. The germline V gene encodes CDR1 MGHRA and CDR2 YSYEKL. V was cut back by 6 bases and J by 1 base, leaving a gap of 11 bases between them. In the case of this clone: This clone's antigen is unknown. No clone much larger than this one lies a single base away; base qualities are absent.

The cohort comprised under 700 healthy bone marrow donors. At the time of sampling, every cohort member was nominally healthy, though immune exposures that went unrecorded were likely present. The donor was CMV seropositive and was included in the group of 250 to 300 seropositive cohort members. Every donor gave a peripheral blood sample, and the peripheral blood mononuclear cells from that sample were used for TCR beta sequencing. Genomic DNA was extracted from the blood cell samples with the Qiagen DNeasy Blood Extraction Kit. This receptor was identified in a man aged 35 to 55 in good health and CMV-seropositive. The specimen sequenced was PBMCs. The rearranged chain carries TRBV4-1 and TRBJ2-3, with a weak D call of TRBD2 (6 bases match). The DNA is as follows: TGCGCCAGCAGTTTACTAGCTGGCACAGATACGCAGTATTTT. It encodes CASSLLAGTDTQYF.